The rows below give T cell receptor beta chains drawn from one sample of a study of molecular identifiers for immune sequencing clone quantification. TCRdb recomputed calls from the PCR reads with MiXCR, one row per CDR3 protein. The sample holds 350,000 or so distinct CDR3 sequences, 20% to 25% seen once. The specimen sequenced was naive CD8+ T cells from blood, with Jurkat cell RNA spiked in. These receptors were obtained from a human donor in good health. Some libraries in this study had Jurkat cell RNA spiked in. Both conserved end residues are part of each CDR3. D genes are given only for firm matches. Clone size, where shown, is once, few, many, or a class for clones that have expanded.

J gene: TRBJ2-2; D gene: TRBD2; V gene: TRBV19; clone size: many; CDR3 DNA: TGTGCCAGTAGTATTCTACTAGCGGAGAACACCGGGGAGCTGTTTTTT; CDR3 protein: CASSILLAENTGELFF
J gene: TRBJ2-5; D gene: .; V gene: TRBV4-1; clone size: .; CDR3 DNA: TGCGCCAGCAGCCGCTCTGAAGTAGTTTTTGCCCAAGAGACCCCGTACTTC; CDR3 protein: CASSRSEVVFAQETPYF
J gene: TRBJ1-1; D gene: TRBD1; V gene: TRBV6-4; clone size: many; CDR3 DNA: TGTGCCATCCCAATCCCTGGACAGGGGAACACTGAAGCTTTCTTT; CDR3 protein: CAIPIPGQGNTEAFF
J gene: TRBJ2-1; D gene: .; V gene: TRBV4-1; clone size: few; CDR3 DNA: TGCGCCAGCAGCCCCGAGCAGAACAGGAACAATGAGCAGTTCTTC; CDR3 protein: CASSPEQNRNNEQFF
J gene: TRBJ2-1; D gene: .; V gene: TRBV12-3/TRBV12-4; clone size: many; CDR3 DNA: TGTGCCAGCAGGGACAGCCTTAGGAATGAGCAGTTCTTC; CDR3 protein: CASRDSLRNEQFF
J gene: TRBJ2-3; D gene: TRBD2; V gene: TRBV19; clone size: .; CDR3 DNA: TGTGCCAGTAGTATTACTAGCGGGACGCCAGATACGCAGTATTTT; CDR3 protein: CASSITSGTPDTQYF
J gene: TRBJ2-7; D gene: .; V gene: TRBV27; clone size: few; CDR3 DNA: TGTGCCAGCAGTTTATTCAGCCCTCCGTCGGGGTACGAGCAGTACTTC; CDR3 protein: CASSLFSPPSGYEQYF
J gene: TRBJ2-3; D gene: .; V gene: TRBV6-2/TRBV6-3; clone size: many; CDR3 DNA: TGTGCCACCAGGGGAGGGACTCTCAGCACAGATACGCAGTATTTT; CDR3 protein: CATRGGTLSTDTQYF
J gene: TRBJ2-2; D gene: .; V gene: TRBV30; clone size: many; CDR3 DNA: TGTGCCTGGAGTGTAGGGGTAGGGCAGGAGCTGTTTTTT; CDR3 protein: CAWSVGVGQELFF
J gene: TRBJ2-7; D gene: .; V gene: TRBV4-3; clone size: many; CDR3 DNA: TGCGCCAGCAGTCCAGGGATCGGCTATTACGAGCAGTACTTC; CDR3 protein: CASSPGIGYYEQYF
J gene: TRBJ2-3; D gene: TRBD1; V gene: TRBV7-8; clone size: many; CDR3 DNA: TGTGCCAGCAGCTCCCCGGGACAGGGTGAGGGTTTCACAGATACGCAGTATTTT; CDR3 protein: CASSSPGQGEGFTDTQYF
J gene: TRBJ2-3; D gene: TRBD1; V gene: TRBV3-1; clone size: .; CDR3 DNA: TGTGCCAGCAGCCAATACAGGGGGCGAACAGATACGCAGTATTTT; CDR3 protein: CASSQYRGRTDTQYF
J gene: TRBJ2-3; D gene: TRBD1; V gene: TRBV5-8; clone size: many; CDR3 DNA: TGTGCCAGCAGCTTGGGGGACAGGGGTCCAGTAGATACGCAGTATTTT; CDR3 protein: CASSLGDRGPVDTQYF
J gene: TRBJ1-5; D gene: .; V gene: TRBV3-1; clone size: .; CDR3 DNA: TGTGCCAGCAGCCAAGGGATGGGCAATCAGCCCCAGCATTTT; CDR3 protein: CASSQGMGNQPQHF
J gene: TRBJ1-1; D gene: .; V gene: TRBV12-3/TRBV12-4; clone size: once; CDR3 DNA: TGTGCCAGCCGCTACGGCCGGGAAGCTTTCTTT; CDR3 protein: CASRYGREAFF
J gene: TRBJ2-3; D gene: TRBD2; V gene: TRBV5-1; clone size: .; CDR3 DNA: TGCGCCAGCAGCTTGCCACGACTAGCGGAAGCCACAGATACGCAGTATTTT; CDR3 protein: CASSLPRLAEATDTQYF
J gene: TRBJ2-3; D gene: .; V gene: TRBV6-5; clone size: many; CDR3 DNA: TGTGCCAGCAGTGCCCAGGGCTTCGGTGATACGCAGTATTTT; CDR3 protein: CASSAQGFGDTQYF
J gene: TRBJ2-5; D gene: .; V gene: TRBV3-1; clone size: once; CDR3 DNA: TGTGCCAGCAGCCAAGATGAAGGCCTATACCTGCTAGAGACCCAGTACTTC; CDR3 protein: CASSQDEGLYLLETQYF
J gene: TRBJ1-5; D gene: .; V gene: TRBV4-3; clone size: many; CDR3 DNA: TGCGCCAGCAGCCAAGAACTCAGTAGCAATCAGCCCCAGCATTTT; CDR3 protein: CASSQELSSNQPQHF
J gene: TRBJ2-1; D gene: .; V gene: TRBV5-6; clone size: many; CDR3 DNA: TGTGCCAGCAGCTTGCGGGCCCTCGGAAGGGGCGGTGAGCAGTTCTTC; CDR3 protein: CASSLRALGRGGEQFF
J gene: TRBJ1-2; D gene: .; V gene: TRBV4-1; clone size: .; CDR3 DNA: TGCGCCAGCTGCCAAGTTGGTTTAGGTTCCTATGGCTACACCTTC; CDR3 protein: CASCQVGLGSYGYTF
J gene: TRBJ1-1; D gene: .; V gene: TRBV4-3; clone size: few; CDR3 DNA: TGCGCCAGCAGCCAAGATTTAGGCAGGGAGGGTGAAGCTTTCTTT; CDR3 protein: CASSQDLGREGEAFF
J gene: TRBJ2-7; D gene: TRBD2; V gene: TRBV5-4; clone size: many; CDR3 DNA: TGTGCCAGCAGCGCCTCTAGCGGATCCTACGAGCAGTACTTC; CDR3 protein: CASSASSGSYEQYF
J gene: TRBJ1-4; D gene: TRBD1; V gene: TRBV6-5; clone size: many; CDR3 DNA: TGTGCCAGCAGTAGCGGGACAGATCCAACTAATGAAAAACTGTTTTTT; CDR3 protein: CASSSGTDPTNEKLFF